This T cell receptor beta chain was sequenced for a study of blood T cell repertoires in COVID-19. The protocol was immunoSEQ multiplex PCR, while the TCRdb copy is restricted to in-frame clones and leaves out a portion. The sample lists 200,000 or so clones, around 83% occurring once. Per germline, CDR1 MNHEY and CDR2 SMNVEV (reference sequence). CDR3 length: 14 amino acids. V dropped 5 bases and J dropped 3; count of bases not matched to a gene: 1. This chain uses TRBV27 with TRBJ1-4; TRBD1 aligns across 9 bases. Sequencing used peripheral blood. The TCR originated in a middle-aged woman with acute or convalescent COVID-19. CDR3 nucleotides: TGTGCCAGCAGTCACAGGGGGCCTAATGAAAAACTGTTTTTT. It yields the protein CASSHRGPNEKLFF.